Below, 9 T cell receptor beta chains from the same sample are listed, as sequenced in a study of type 1 regulatory T cells. Their recognized antigens are unknown. TCRdb re-derived calls from the reads in MiXCR, one entry per CDR3 protein. The table records more than 50,000 distinct CDR3 sequences, approximately 67% of them present only once. The sequenced sample consisted of cultured non-Tr1 T cells, either the whole culture or a sorted T cell fraction (not recorded which). All receptors come from a human donor in good health.

V is TRBV6-5 and J is TRBJ2-2; a weak D match, TRBD2 (6 bases). V dropped 10 bases and J dropped 5 bases, with 20 bases sitting between them. Germline V CDR1 and CDR2: MNHEY, SVGAGI. The CDR3 totals 15 residues. For the CDR3, the DNA is TGTGCCACCATCCCGGGAGCCCGAGGGACCGGGGAGCTGTTTTTT. Translated: CATIPGARGTGELFF.

The chain recombines TRBV7-8 with TRBJ2-7; 8 nucleotides line up with TRBD1. Germline V gene data show CDR1 as SGHVS and CDR2 as FQNEAQ. This CDR3 is built from 14 residues. Losses at the gene ends were 4 bases for V and 6 bases for J; bases not matched to a gene: 8. The CDR3 sequence is CASSSLFGQGEQYF. The CDR3 coding sequence is TGTGCCAGCAGCTCATTATTTGGACAGGGCGAGCAGTACTTC.

The table lists this clonotype with a few counts. This chain connects TRBV5-6 to TRBJ1-3; D call uncertain. The V and J ends lost 2 bases and 0 bases respectively, with 15 bases between them. Germline V lookup: CDR1 SGHDT, CDR2 YYEEEE. The CDR3 is 17 amino acids. In nucleotides, the CDR3 is TGTGCCAGCAGCTTACTCAGTTATAGGAGCTCTGGAAACACCATATATTTT. It encodes CASSLLSYRSSGNTIYF.

V gene TRBV7-2 combines with J gene TRBJ2-1; the match to TRBD2 covers 12 bases. Germline V gives CDR1 SGHTA, CDR2 FQGNSA. With V trimmed by 8 bases and J by 5 bases, 7 bases remained unmatched. The CDR3 extends over 15 amino acids. CDR3 sequence (DNA): TGTGCCAGCCGCCTACGGACTAGCGGGAACAATGAGCAGTTCTTC. This encodes CASRLRTSGNNEQFF.

This clonotype was seen repeatedly, ten times or more. The V and J genes are TRBV12-3 or TRBV12-4 and TRBJ1-3; the D gene is possibly TRBD1 (5 bases). The CDR3 contains 15 residues. V was cut by 4 bases and J by 4 bases, with 14 bases left in between. As DNA, the CDR3 is TGTGCCAGCAGTTCTTTTGGGGGAGGCGGAAACACCATATATTTT. Translating it yields CASSSFGGGGNTIYF.

This clonotype has a handful of counts. This CDR3 reads CSVGSSNQPQHF. CDR3 nucleotides: TGCAGCGTTGGTAGCAGTAATCAGCCCCAGCATTTT. The rearrangement uses TRBV29-1 and TRBJ1-5; D gene ambiguous. Between the trimmed V and J ends, which lost 4 bases and 4 bases, there was a span of 8 bases. The CDR3 is made up of 12 amino acids. Per the germline V gene, CDR1 is SQVTM and CDR2 is ANQGSEA.

The chain employs TRBV6-2 or TRBV6-3 and TRBJ1-4, with unresolved D. The CDR3 has 14 amino acids. Between the trimmed V and J ends, which lost 4 bases and 7 bases, there was a span of 13 bases. Germline CDR1 MNHEY, CDR2 SVGEGT. The CDR3 loop reads CASSFPGNREKLFF. The DNA of the CDR3 is TGTGCCAGCAGTTTTCCCGGGAATCGTGAAAAACTGTTTTTT.

The gene calls are TRBV20-1 and TRBJ2-5, with TRBD2 identical over 9 bases. Looked up from germline, CDR1 is DFQATT and CDR2 is SNEGSKA (reference sequence). This CDR3 contains 15 residues. The junction had 6 bases not matched to a gene; V was cut back by 1 base and J by 3 bases. In DNA form, the CDR3 reads TGCAGTGCTAGAGGATTAGCGGGGGAAGAAGAGACCCAGTACTTC. Translated, it gives CSARGLAGEEETQYF.

The chain links TRBV20-1 to TRBJ2-7, with 12 bases lining up with TRBD2. Germline V gives CDR1 DFQATT, CDR2 SNEGSKA (reference sequence). V lost 5 bases to trimming and J lost 4 bases; unmatched junction nucleotides: 3. CDR3 length equals 13 residues. The CDR3 nucleotides are TGCAGTGCTGCGGGACTAGCGGGTTACGAGCAGTACTTC. Its translation: CSAAGLAGYEQYF.